The 5 T cell receptor beta chains reported below all come from one sample, sequenced in a study of patients and donors after allogeneic stem cell transplantation. Each CDR3 protein is one row after TCRdb ran MiXCR on the RT-PCR reads. The sample carries over 150,000 distinct CDR3 sequences, around 28% recorded once. Material for sequencing was blood, either unsorted or a sorted T cell fraction (not recorded which). Receptors were obtained from a human donor who was either an allogeneic HSCT recipient or a stem cell or donor lymphocyte infusion donor (not recorded which). It is not recorded whose cells these are; they may come from a transplant donor.

The table lists this clonotype with a few counts. The chain links TRBV20-1 to TRBJ2-3; a weak D match, TRBD1 (6 bases). The CDR3 consists of 14 residues. The germline CDR1 and CDR2 sequences are DFQATT and SNEGSKA (reference sequence). The germline V and J ends were trimmed by 0 bases and 8 bases, with 15 bases remaining between them. As DNA, the CDR3 is TGCAGTGCTAGAGATGTGGCAATGGGGGCTACGCAGTATTTT. Translated: CSARDVAMGATQYF.

The chain employs TRBV18 and TRBJ1-2, with D hard to call. V was shortened by 8 bases and J by 6 bases, with 22 bases between the two germline ends. The CDR3 runs 15 residues. CDR1 is KGHSH and CDR2 is LQKENI in the germline V gene. Here the CDR3 reads CASARLDRARDGYTF. DNA for the CDR3: TGTGCCAGCGCCCGGTTAGATCGCGCTCGGGATGGCTACACCTTC.

The chain is built from TRBV27 and TRBJ2-1, with 8 nucleotides matching TRBD2. The junction had 5 bases not matched to a gene; V was cut back by 3 bases and J by 4 bases. CDR1 and CDR2 (germline): MNHEY, SMNVEV (reference sequence). This CDR3 has 15 residues. The chain's CDR3 is CASSFLAGRYNEQFF. In nucleotides, the CDR3 is TGTGCCAGCAGTTTCCTAGCGGGCCGGTACAATGAGCAGTTCTTC.

The V call is TRBV24-1, the J call TRBJ2-7, with 10 positions matching TRBD1. Trimming took 3 bases from V and 4 from J; bases not matched to a gene: 5. Germline lookup yields CDR1 KGHDR and CDR2 SFDVKD. The CDR3 has 15 amino acids. For the CDR3, the DNA is TGTGCCACCAGTGATCCGGACAGGGGGGGGTACGAGCAGTACTTC. Its translation: CATSDPDRGGYEQYF.

A few counts support this clonotype. The CDR3 nucleotides are TGTGCCAGCAGCTCGGGGTTTTCACCCCTCCACTTT. Its translation is CASSSGFSPLHF. The genes are TRBV11-2 and TRBJ1-6, with D unclear. The CDR3 is made up of 12 amino acids. V was clipped by 4 bases and J by 9 bases, with 7 bases between them. In germline, CDR1 is SGHAT, CDR2 FQNNGV.